Listed here is a single T cell receptor beta chain. Its antigen is not identified. The sample comes from a study of post-analysis software for immune sequencing data. Study summary: Recorded disease courses covered relapsing-remitting, secondary progressive and progressive-relapsing multiple sclerosis. Some patients had no subtype annotation. Study conclusions and caveats: Analysis by F measure revealed that same-batch samples clustered strongly together. When patients were compared with controls, four to six TRBV segments were more frequent, TRBV5-6, TRBV5-1 and TRBV20-1 among them. Multiple sclerosis patients showed significantly lower normalized Chao1 diversity than controls did.

Unique molecular identifiers were built into the TCR beta cDNA libraries. Yield was some 540,000 cDNA molecules from around 1 to 9.1 million T cells. Using its own MiXCR run on the PCR reads, TCRdb lists one record per CDR3 protein. This table holds about 820,000 distinct CDR3 sequences, roughly 58% found once. The CDR3 runs 15 residues. Germline assignment: CDR1 SGHRS and CDR2 YFSETQ. V shed 4 bases and J shed 0 bases, with 8 bases lying between them. The chain joins TRBV5-1 to TRBJ2-6; D ambiguous. This TCR derives from a girl aged 10-17 years with multiple sclerosis. Sequences were obtained from blood. The CDR3 DNA reads TGCGCCAGCAGCCAACCTGGCTCTGGGGCCAACGTCCTGACTTTC. Protein: CASSQPGSGANVLTF.